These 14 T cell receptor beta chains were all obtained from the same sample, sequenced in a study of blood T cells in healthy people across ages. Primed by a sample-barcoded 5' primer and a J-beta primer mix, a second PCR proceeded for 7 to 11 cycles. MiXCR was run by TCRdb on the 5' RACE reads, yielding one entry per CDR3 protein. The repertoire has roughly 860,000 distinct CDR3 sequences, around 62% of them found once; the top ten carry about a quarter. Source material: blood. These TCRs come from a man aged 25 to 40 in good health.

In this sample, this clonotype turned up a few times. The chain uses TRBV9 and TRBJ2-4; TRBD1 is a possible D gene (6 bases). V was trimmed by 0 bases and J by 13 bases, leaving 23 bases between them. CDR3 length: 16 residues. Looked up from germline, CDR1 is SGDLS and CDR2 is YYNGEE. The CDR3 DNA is TGTGCCAGCAGCGTAGACCTCCGGGACACTATCATTGAGCAGTACTTC. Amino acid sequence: CASSVDLRDTIIEQYF. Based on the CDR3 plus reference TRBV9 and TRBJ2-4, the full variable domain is DSGVTQTPKHLITATGQRVTLRCSPRSGDLSVYWYQQSLDQGLQFLIQYYNGEERAKGNILERFSAQQFPDLHSELNLSSLELGDSALYFCASSVDLRDTIIEQYFGAGTRLSVL.

DNA for the CDR3: TGCAGTCCTGGGACTCCAACAAACACTGAAGCTTTCTTT. Its protein product is CSPGTPTNTEAFF. The chain couples TRBV20-1 to TRBJ1-1, with TRBD1 as a possible D gene (5 bases). Deletions cut 8 bases from V and 2 bases from J, with 15 bases between. In germline, CDR1 is DFQATT, CDR2 SNEGSKA (reference sequence). This CDR3 region has 13 residues.

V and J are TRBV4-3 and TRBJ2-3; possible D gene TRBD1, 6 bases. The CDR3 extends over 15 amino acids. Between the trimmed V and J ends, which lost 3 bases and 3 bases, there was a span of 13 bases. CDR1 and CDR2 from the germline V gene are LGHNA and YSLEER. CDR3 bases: TGCGCCAGCAGCCACGCAGGGGCAGGGACAGATACGCAGTATTTT. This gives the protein CASSHAGAGTDTQYF.

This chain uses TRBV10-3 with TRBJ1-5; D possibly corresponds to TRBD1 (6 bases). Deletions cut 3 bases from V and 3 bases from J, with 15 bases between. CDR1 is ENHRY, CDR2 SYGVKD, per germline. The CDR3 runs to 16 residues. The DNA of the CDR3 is TGTGCCATCAGTGACAGTGGGGGACACTACAATCAGCCCCAGCATTTT. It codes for CAISDSGGHYNQPQHF.

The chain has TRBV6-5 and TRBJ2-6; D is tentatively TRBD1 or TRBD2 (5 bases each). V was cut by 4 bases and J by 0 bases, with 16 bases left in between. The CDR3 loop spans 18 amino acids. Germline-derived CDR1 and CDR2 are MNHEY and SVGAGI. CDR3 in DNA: TGTGCCAGCAGTTCCACACTGGGACGTACCTCTGGGGCCAACGTCCTGACTTTC. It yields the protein CASSSTLGRTSGANVLTF.

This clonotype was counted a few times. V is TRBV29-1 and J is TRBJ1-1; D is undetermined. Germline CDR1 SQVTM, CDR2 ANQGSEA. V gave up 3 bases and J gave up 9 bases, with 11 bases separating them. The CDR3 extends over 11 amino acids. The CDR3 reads CSVERPTQAFF. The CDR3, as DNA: TGCAGCGTTGAGAGACCAACGCAAGCTTTCTTT.

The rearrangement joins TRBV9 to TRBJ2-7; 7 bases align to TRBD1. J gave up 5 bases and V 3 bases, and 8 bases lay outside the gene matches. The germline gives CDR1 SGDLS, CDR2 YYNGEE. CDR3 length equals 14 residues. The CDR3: CASSAPGQTDEQYF. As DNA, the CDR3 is TGTGCCAGCAGCGCACCGGGACAGACGGACGAGCAGTACTTC.

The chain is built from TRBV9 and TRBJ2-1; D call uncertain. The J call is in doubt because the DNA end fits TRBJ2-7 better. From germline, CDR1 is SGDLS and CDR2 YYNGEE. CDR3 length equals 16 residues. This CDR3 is CASSVEGRPSYNEQYF. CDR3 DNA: TGTGCCAGCAGCGTAGAGGGCAGGCCGTCCTACAATGAGCAGTACTTC.

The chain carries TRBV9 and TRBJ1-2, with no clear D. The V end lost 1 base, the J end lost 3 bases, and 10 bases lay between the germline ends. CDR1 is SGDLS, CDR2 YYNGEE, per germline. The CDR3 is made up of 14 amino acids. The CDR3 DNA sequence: TGTGCCAGCAGCGTAAATACAAGAGACTATGGCTACACCTTC. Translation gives CASSVNTRDYGYTF.

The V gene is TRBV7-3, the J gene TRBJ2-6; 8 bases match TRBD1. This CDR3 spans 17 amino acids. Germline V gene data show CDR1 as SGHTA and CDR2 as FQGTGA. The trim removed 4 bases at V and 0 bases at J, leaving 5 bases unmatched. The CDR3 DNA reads TGTGCCAGCAGCTCAGGACAGGGAAGCTCTGGGGCCAACGTCCTGACTTTC. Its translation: CASSSGQGSSGANVLTF.

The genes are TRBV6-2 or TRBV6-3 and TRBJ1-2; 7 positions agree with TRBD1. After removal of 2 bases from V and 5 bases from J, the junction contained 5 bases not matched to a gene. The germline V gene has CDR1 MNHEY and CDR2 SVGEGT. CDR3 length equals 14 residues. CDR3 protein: CASSYEGQIYGYTF. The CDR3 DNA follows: TGTGCCAGCAGTTACGAGGGACAGATATATGGCTACACCTTC.

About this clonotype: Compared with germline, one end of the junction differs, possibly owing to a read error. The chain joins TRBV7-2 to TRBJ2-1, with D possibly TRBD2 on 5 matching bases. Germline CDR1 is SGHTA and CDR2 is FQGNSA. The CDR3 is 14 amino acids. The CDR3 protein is CASSAEALVNEQFF. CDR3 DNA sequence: TGTGCCAGCAGCGCCGAGGCACTAGTCAATGAGCAGTTCTTT.

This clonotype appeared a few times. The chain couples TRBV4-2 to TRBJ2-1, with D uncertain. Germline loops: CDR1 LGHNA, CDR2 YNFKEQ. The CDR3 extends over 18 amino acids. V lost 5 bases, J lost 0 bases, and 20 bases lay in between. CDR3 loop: CASSSSMASRSSYNEQFF. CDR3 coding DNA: TGTGCCAGCAGCTCAAGTATGGCGTCCCGGAGCTCCTACAATGAGCAGTTCTTC.

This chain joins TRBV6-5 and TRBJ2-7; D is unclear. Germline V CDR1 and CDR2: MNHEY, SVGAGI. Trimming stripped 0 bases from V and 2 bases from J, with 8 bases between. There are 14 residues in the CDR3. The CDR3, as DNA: TGTGCCAGCAGTTACTCGAGGTCCGCCTACGAGCAGTACTTC. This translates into CASSYSRSAYEQYF.